This T cell receptor beta chain emerged from a study of blood T cell repertoires in COVID-19 (TCRdb year 2020). Broadly, across the study: Collaborator samples came from the United States, Italy and Spain and covered acute and convalescent phases of COVID-19. The prospective study material was composed of cDNA or gDNA derived from T cells, B-cell-depleted T cells, or PBMCs. Deeply sampled blood TCRbeta repertoires from subjects exposed to, actively infected with, or recovered from COVID-19 were included in the dataset. The repertoires were released in a freely available public database meant as a resource for research on the immune response to SARS-CoV-2. The samples were drawn from two sources: the first 160 participants of the ongoing ImmuneRACE study, and approximately 1,300 subjects contributed by 6 global collaborators. Nearly every sample came with metadata listing a de-identified subject ID, COVID-19 status, age in years and sex. Where available, HLA class I and class II types were obtained from metadata supplied by the sample provider rather than from assay-based typing.

Paper-wide results and their limitations: The amount of clinical and demographic metadata varied by source and participant and was provided uncurated.

At one collaborating source in Seattle, patients were enrolled during active infection and were followed longitudinally through the course of disease. Whole blood was collected in K2EDTA tubes by collaborating institutions according to the institutions' own protocols. For TCRbeta analysis, collaborators shipped samples in one of three forms: frozen whole blood, isolated PBMCs, or DNA extracted from either of those sample types. The V end loses 1 base and the J end loses 5 bases, and a stretch of 6 bases separates them. CDR1 and CDR2 were assigned from the germline V gene as KGHSH and LQKENI. Taken from cysteine to phenylalanine, the CDR3 has 13 residues. Only CDR3 DNA remains: 39 bases, in frame from the first base. About this clone itself: The specificity of this receptor is unknown. Per-base quality was not reported, and no clone a single base away is much larger than it.

TCRbeta CDR3 regions were amplified from genomic DNA by means of the immunoSEQ Assay, a bias-controlled multiplex PCR. As for how the authors treated the data: Within the assay, amplification of reference gene primers was used to estimate how many nucleated cells each sample contained. To quantify the absolute abundance of each unique TCRbeta CDR3 rearrangement, sequence reads were collapsed and filtered. Productive Simpson clonality was computed per sample as the square root of Simpson's diversity index over productive rearrangements. In TCRdb, the immuneACCESS table is reduced to in-frame sequences with V and J assigned. These tables do not hold every clone; where another copy was compared, an unresolved V gene accounts for under half, and the others remain unexplained. The D gene and trimming were derived from the DNA, and the V and J assignments and clone size from that table. The sample table contains roughly 150,000 clones; only one count was recorded for about 87% of them. Clones ranked in the top ten supply less than 3% of the sample.

The sequencing sample was made of peripheral blood. The chain is made from TRBV18 and TRBJ1-5, with the identity of the D gene unclear. The source of this sequence is an elderly woman with COVID-19, enrolled during active disease. The CDR3 sequence is CASSPHTDQPQHF. The nucleotides are TGTGCCAGCTCACCACACACCGATCAGCCCCAGCATTTT.